This TCR beta chain was sequenced during a study of cytomegalovirus exposure and HLA in healthy donors. Use of 60 Vbeta and 13 Jbeta primers characterized the PCR. Some clones are missing from TCRdb's copy, which holds only in-frame ones; the method was immunoSEQ multiplex PCR. Among 85,000 to 100,000 clones listed, around nine tenths were seen once. The source of this sequence is a man aged 25 to 40 in good health and CMV-seropositive. The specimen sequenced was PBMCs.

CDR3: CASSVRRSGGEKLFF. The CDR3 DNA reads TGTGCCAGCAGTGTTCGAAGGTCAGGGGGTGAAAAACTGTTTTTT. The J gene is TRBJ1-4, the V gene TRBV2; 7 bases line up with TRBD1. CDR1 SNHLY and CDR2 FYNNEI come from the germline V gene. With V trimmed by 4 bases and J by 7 bases, 9 bases remained unmatched. This CDR3 region has 15 residues.